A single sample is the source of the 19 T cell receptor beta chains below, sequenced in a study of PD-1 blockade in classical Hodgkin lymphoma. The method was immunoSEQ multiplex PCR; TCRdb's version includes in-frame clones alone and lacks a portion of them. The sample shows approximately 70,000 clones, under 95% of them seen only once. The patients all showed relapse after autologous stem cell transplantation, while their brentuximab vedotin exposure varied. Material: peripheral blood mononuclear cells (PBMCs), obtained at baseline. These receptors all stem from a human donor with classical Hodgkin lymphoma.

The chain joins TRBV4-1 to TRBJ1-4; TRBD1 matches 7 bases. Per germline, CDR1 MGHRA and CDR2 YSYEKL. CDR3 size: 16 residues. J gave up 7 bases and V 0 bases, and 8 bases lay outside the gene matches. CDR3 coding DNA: TGCGCCAGCAGCCAAGAGAAGGGGCAGGGGGTTGAAAAACTGTTTTTT. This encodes CASSQEKGQGVEKLFF.

The CDR3 is CASSIRTYNEQFF. Written as DNA, the CDR3 is TGTGCCAGCAGTATCCGGACGTACAATGAGCAGTTCTTC. The chain uses TRBV6-5 and TRBJ2-1; D unclear. The length of the CDR3 is 13 residues. V lost 5 bases to trimming and J lost 4 bases, with 9 bases between them. Looked up from germline, CDR1 is MNHEY and CDR2 is SVGAGI.

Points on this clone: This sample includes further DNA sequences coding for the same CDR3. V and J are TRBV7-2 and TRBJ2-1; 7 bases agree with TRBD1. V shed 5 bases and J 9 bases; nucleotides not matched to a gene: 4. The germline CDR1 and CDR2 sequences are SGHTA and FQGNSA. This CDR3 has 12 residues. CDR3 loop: CASSRQGIEQFF. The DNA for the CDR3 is TGTGCCAGCAGCCGACAGGGTATTGAGCAGTTCTTC.

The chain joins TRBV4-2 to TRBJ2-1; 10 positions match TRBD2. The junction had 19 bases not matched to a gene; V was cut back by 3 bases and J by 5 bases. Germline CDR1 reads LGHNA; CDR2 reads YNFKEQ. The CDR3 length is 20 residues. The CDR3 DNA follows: TGTGCCAGCAGCCAGCCGCCGGCGGGTCTAGCGGGAGAGGTTGACAATGAGCAGTTCTTC. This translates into CASSQPPAGLAGEVDNEQFF.

The CDR3: CASRPGTDYEQYF. The CDR3 DNA reads as TGTGCCAGCCGTCCCGGGACGGATTACGAGCAGTACTTC. The genes are TRBV2 and TRBJ2-7, with D tentatively TRBD1 or TRBD2 (5 bases each). Trimming took 8 bases from V and 4 from J, leaving 15 bases between them. CDR3 length equals 13 residues. Germline-derived CDR1 and CDR2 are SNHLY and FYNNEI.

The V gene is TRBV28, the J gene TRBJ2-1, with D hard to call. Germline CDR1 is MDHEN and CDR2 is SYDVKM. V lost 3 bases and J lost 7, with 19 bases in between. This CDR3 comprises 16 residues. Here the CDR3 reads CASSFIVPTGLNEQFF. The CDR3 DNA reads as TGTGCCAGCAGTTTTATTGTGCCGACCGGGTTAAATGAGCAGTTCTTC.

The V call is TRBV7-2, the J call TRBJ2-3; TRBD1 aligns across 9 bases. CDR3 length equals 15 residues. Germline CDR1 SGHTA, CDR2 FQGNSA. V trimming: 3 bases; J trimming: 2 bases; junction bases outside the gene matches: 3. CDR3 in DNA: TGTGCCAGCAGCTTGGGACAGGGATTCACAGATACGCAGTATTTT. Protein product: CASSLGQGFTDTQYF. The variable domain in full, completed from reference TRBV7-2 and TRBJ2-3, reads GAGVSQSPSNKVTEKGKDVELRCDPISGHTALYWYRQSLGQGLEFLIYFQGNSAPDKSGLPSDRFSAERTGGSVSTLTIQRTQQEDSAVYLCASSLGQGFTDTQYFGPGTRLTVL.

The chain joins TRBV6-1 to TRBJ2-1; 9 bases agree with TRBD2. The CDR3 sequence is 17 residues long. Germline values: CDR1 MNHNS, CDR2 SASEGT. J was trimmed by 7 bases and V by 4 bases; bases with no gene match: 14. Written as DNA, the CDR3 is TGTGCCAGCAGTGTATCCCGAGGACTAGCGCAAGGTAATGAGCAGTTCTTC. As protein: CASSVSRGLAQGNEQFF.

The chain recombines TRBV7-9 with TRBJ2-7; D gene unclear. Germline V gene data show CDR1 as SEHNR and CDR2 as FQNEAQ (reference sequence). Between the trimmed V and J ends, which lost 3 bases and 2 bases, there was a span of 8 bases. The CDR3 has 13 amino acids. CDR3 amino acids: CASSFGNPYEQYF. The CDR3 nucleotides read TGTGCCAGCAGCTTCGGAAACCCCTACGAGCAGTACTTC.

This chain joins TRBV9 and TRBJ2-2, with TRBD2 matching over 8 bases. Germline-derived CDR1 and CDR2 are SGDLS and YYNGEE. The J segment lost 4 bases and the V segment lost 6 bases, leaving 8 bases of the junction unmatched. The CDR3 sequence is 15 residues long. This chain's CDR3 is CASIPRGGPTGELFF. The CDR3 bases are TGTGCCAGCATCCCCCGGGGGGGGCCCACCGGGGAGCTGTTTTTT.

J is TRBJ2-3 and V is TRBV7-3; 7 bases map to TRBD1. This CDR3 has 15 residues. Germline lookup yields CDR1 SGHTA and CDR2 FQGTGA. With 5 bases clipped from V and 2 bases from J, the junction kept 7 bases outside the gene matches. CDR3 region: CASSPGTVPTDTQYF. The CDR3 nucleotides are TGTGCCAGCAGCCCGGGGACAGTCCCCACAGATACGCAGTATTTT.

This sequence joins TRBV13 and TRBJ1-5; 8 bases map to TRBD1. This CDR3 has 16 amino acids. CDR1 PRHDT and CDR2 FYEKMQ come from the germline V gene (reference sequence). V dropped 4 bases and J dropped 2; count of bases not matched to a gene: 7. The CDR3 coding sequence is TGTGCCAGCAGCTCACTAATGGACAGGGGCAATCAGCCCCAGCATTTT. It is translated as CASSSLMDRGNQPQHF. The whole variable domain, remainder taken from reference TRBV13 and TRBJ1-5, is AAGVIQSPRHLIKEKRETATLKCYPIPRHDTVYWYQQGPGQDPQFLISFYEKMQSDKGSIPDRFSAQQFSDYHSELNMSSLELGDSALYFCASSSLMDRGNQPQHFGDGTRLSIL.

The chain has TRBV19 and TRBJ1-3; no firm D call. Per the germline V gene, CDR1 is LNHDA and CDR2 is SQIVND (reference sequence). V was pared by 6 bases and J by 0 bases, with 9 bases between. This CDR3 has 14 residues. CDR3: CASSVEHSGNTIYF. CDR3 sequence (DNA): TGTGCCAGTAGCGTGGAGCACTCTGGAAACACCATATATTTT.

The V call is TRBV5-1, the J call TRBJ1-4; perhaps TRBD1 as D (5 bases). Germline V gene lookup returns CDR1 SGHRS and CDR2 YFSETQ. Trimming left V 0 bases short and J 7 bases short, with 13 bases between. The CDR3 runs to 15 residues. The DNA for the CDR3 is TGCGCCAGCAGCTTGGGGACACAACGTGGTGAAAAACTGTTTTTT. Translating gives CASSLGTQRGEKLFF.

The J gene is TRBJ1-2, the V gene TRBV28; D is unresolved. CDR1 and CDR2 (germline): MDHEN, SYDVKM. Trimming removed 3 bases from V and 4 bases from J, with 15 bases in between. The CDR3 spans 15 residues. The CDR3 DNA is TGTGCCAGCAGTTTGGGAAGAGACACCGGCTATGGCTACACCTTC. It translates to CASSLGRDTGYGYTF.

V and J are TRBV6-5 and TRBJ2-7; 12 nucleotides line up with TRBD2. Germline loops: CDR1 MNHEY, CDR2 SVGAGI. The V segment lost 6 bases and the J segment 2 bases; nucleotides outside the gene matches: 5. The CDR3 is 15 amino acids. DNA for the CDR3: TGTGCCAGCAGCCGCCTAGCGGGAGGGACCTACGAGCAGTACTTC. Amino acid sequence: CASSRLAGGTYEQYF.

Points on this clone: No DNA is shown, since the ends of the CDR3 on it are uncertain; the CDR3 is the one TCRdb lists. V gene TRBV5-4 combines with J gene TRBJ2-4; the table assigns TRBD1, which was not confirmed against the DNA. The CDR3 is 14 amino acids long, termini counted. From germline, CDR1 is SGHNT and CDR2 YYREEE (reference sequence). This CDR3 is CASSRFGTGIVGDF.

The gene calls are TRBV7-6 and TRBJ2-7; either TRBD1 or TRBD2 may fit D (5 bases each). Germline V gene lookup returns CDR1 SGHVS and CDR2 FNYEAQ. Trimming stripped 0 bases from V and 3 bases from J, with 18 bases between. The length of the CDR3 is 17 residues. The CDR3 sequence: CASSLAVWGSGDYEQYF. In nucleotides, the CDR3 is TGTGCCAGCAGCTTAGCGGTTTGGGGGTCCGGGGACTACGAGCAGTACTTC.

CDR3: CASSPGRGGPPRTEAFF. In nucleotides, the CDR3 is TGTGCCAGCAGCCCCGGCAGGGGGGGGCCCCCTCGTACTGAAGCTTTCTTT. This sequence joins TRBV5-8 and TRBJ1-1; 7 bases align to TRBD1. The CDR3 loop spans 17 amino acids. Germline V lookup: CDR1 SGHTS, CDR2 YDEGEE. V was pared by 4 bases and J by 5 bases, with 17 bases of the junction left unmatched.